This entry lists 29 T cell receptor beta chains sequenced from one sample in a study of shared clonotypes between healthy human individuals. Here immunoSEQ multiplex PCR was the method, and the copy in TCRdb shows in-frame clones only, minus some. Among fewer than 850,000 clones, 90% were seen once, and the ten largest hold 30% to 35%. Sequencing input: memory CD8+ T cells from PBMCs. The sample's subset: CD45RO+ cells pooled with CCR7-negative TemRA cells. The receptor source for this set is a man aged 18-30 years in good health. Some clones in this sample may be carry-over from other donors' samples.

The chain carries TRBV27 and TRBJ1-1; 8 bases fit TRBD1. This CDR3 contains 14 residues. The V gene's germline CDR1 is MNHEY and CDR2 SMNVEV (reference sequence). Trimming removed 4 bases from V and 4 bases from J; junction bases left unmatched: 5. The chain's CDR3 is CASSYDRGSTEAFF. CDR3 bases: TGTGCCAGCAGTTATGACAGGGGATCCACTGAAGCTTTCTTT.

V usage is TRBV27 and J usage is TRBJ2-7, with TRBD1 as a possible D gene (6 bases). V dropped 6 bases and J dropped 2 bases, with 14 bases sitting between them. CDR3 length: 14 residues. Germline values: CDR1 MNHEY, CDR2 SMNVEV (reference sequence). CDR3 in DNA: TGTGCCAGCAGGGAAGTGACAGGAACCTACGAGCAGTACTTC. This translates into CASREVTGTYEQYF.

The chain employs TRBV7-3 and TRBJ2-7; D tentatively fits TRBD1 or TRBD2 (5 bases each). There are 14 residues in the CDR3. V was shortened by 3 bases and J by 3 bases, with 12 bases between the two germline ends. Germline V gene lookup returns CDR1 SGHTA and CDR2 FQGTGA. The DNA for the CDR3 is TGTGCCAGCAGCTTCGCAGCTGGGGGCTACGAGCAGTACTTC. It codes for CASSFAAGGYEQYF.

The rearrangement joins TRBV28 to TRBJ1-4; D remains unclear. Trimming took off 3 bases at V and 6 bases at J, with 11 bases between the two ends. This CDR3 region has 14 residues. Per germline, CDR1 MDHEN and CDR2 SYDVKM. CDR3 DNA sequence: TGTGCCAGCAGTTTGAGGATTAGGGATGAAAAACTGTTTTTT. It translates to CASSLRIRDEKLFF.

The gene calls are TRBV29-1 and TRBJ2-6, with D maybe TRBD1 (6 bases). CDR1 SQVTM and CDR2 ANQGSEA come from the germline V gene. This CDR3 spans 14 amino acids. The germline V and J ends were trimmed by 4 bases and 4 bases, with 11 bases remaining between them. The CDR3 spells CSVGGTTGANVLTF. The CDR3 bases are TGCAGCGTTGGAGGGACAACCGGGGCCAACGTCCTGACTTTC.

This chain links TRBV7-2 with TRBJ2-7; D is undetermined. Germline V lookup: CDR1 SGHTA, CDR2 FQGNSA. The CDR3 consists of 14 residues. With 4 bases removed from V and 2 bases from J, the gap between germline ends came to 12 bases. The CDR3 spells CASSSLAGAYEQYF. CDR3 coding DNA: TGTGCCAGCAGCTCATTGGCCGGAGCCTACGAGCAGTACTTC.

This chain joins TRBV9 and TRBJ2-7; D is perhaps TRBD1 or TRBD2 (5 bases each). The V gene's germline CDR1 is SGDLS and CDR2 YYNGEE. This CDR3 has 15 amino acids. The V gene lost 4 bases and the J gene lost 0 bases, with 14 bases spanning the gap. As DNA, the CDR3 is TGTGCCAGCAGCCCGGGACCGAAGAACTCCTACGAGCAGTACTTC. Amino acid sequence: CASSPGPKNSYEQYF.

The J gene is TRBJ2-1, the V gene TRBV4-1; 8 bases fit TRBD2. Germline assignment: CDR1 MGHRA and CDR2 YSYEKL. The V gene end was trimmed by 4 bases and the J gene end by 3 bases; junction bases not matched to a gene: 11. This CDR3 is 17 amino acids long. CDR3: CASSPGGAESYYNEQFF. CDR3 nucleotides: TGCGCCAGCAGCCCGGGGGGGGCGGAGAGCTACTACAATGAGCAGTTCTTC.

CDR3: CASTSRTARSYEQYF. The DNA for the CDR3 is TGTGCCAGCACCTCCCGGACAGCGCGTTCCTACGAGCAGTACTTC. The rearrangement links TRBV28 to TRBJ2-7, with D possibly TRBD1 on 6 matching bases. Germline CDR1 MDHEN, CDR2 SYDVKM. V was pared by 7 bases and J by 1 base, with 17 bases between. The length of the CDR3 is 15 residues.

This rearrangement joins TRBV27 to TRBJ2-2; 10 bases are a match to TRBD2. The CDR3 has 17 amino acids. Germline CDR1 and CDR2: MNHEY and SMNVEV (reference sequence). Trimming cost V 3 bases and J 6 bases; bases outside gene matches: 10. CDR3 sequence reads: CASSFLTVTSGPGELFF. CDR3 bases: TGTGCCAGCAGTTTCTTGACGGTGACTAGCGGGCCCGGGGAGCTGTTTTTT.

The genes are TRBV27 and TRBJ2-1; D may be TRBD1 or TRBD2 (5 bases each). Germline loops: CDR1 MNHEY, CDR2 SMNVEV (reference sequence). CDR3 size: 16 residues. With 4 bases removed from V and 5 bases from J, the gap between germline ends came to 18 bases. CDR3 in DNA: TGTGCCAGCAGTTACTCTCTCGGGGCCCTTGACAATGAGCAGTTCTTC. Amino acid sequence: CASSYSLGALDNEQFF.

This clone was seen a few times. The genes are TRBV13 and TRBJ2-2; TRBD2 agrees at 9 bases. The CDR3 consists of 16 residues. Germline trimming cut 5 bases from V and 1 base from J; bases unmatched to any gene: 5. In germline, CDR1 is PRHDT, CDR2 FYEKMQ (reference sequence). The CDR3 sequence is CASSDRTSVNTGELFF. The CDR3 nucleotides read TGTGCCAGCAGCGATAGGACTAGCGTGAACACCGGGGAGCTGTTTTTT.

As for this clone: Other nucleotide sequences in the sample specify the same CDR3. The genes are TRBV28 and TRBJ1-5; D uncertain. V was clipped by 2 bases and J by 6 bases, with 2 bases between them. Germline V lookup: CDR1 MDHEN, CDR2 SYDVKM. This CDR3 comprises 11 residues. CDR3 DNA sequence: TGTGCCAGCAGTTTAGGTCAGCCCCAGCATTTT. Translating it yields CASSLGQPQHF.

The chain has TRBV9 and TRBJ2-5, with TRBD2 identical over 9 bases. The last part of the DNA fits TRBJ2-7 better; the J call may be wrong. From germline, CDR1 is SGDLS and CDR2 YYNGEE. The CDR3 covers 16 residues. The CDR3 region is CASSDSVAGEDYEQYF. The CDR3 region has the DNA TGTGCCAGCAGCGATTCCGTAGCGGGAGAGGACTACGAGCAGTACTTC.

The chain combines TRBV11-2 with TRBJ2-7; 9 nucleotides agree with TRBD1. Unmatched junction bases numbered 6, after V lost 5 bases and J lost 1 base. This CDR3 is built from 15 residues. The germline CDR1 and CDR2 sequences are SGHAT and FQNNGV. The CDR3 nucleotides read TGTGCCAGCAGCGGGCCGGGACAGGGATCCTACGAGCAGTACTTC. Amino acids: CASSGPGQGSYEQYF.

The V and J genes are TRBV9 and TRBJ2-1, with D unclear. CDR1 is SGDLS, CDR2 YYNGEE, per germline. The CDR3 is 20 residues long. V gave up 2 bases and J gave up 0 bases, with 24 bases separating them. The CDR3 loop reads CASSVIPREGFLSSYNEQFF. The CDR3 nucleotides read TGTGCCAGCAGCGTGATCCCACGCGAAGGGTTCCTCAGCTCCTACAATGAGCAGTTCTTC.

This clone has only a few counts. The chain recombines TRBV2 with TRBJ2-7, with 7 bases matching TRBD1. Looked up from germline, CDR1 is SNHLY and CDR2 is FYNNEI. Trimming removed 10 bases from V and 0 bases from J; junction bases left unmatched: 21. This CDR3 has 18 amino acids. CDR3 sequence (DNA): TGTGCCACAACTTCTACTGGACAGGCGACGTCCCCCTCCTACGAGCAGTACTTC. This gives the protein CATTSTGQATSPSYEQYF.

The genes are TRBV5-1 and TRBJ1-6; 9 nucleotides line up with TRBD1. CDR3 length equals 17 residues. Germline CDR1 and CDR2: SGHRS and YFSETQ. With V trimmed by 3 bases and J by 6 bases, 10 bases remained unmatched. DNA for the CDR3: TGCGCCAGCAGCTGGACAGGGGATGATAGACGTAATTCACCCCTCCACTTT. As protein: CASSWTGDDRRNSPLHF.

The genes are TRBV9 and TRBJ2-1; TRBD2 agrees at 8 bases. This CDR3 region has 14 residues. The junction had 2 bases not matched to a gene; V was cut back by 6 bases and J by 0 bases. Germline V gene lookup returns CDR1 SGDLS and CDR2 YYNGEE. In nucleotides, the CDR3 is TGTGCCAGCACCAGCGGGAGCTCCTACAATGAGCAGTTCTTC. This encodes CASTSGSSYNEQFF.

The CDR3 sequence is CASSQVAELTDTQYF. In nucleotides, the CDR3 is TGTGCCAGCAGCCAGGTGGCGGAACTCACAGATACGCAGTATTTT. The chain links TRBV7-2 to TRBJ2-3, with D unclear. Trimming shortened V by 5 bases and J by 2 bases, and 14 bases separated the two germline ends. The germline V gene has CDR1 SGHTA and CDR2 FQGNSA. There are 15 residues in the CDR3.

The genes are TRBV27 and TRBJ2-7; 7 bases agree with TRBD2. The CDR3 is 14 residues long. Germline-derived CDR1 and CDR2 are MNHEY and SMNVEV (reference sequence). With V trimmed by 8 bases and J by 0 bases, 7 bases remained unmatched. The CDR3 DNA follows: TGTGCCAGCCGGTGGCGGGGGAGCTCCTACGAGCAGTACTTC. It specifies CASRWRGSSYEQYF.

This chain uses TRBV29-1 with TRBJ1-2; D is uncertain. Per the germline V gene, CDR1 is SQVTM and CDR2 is ANQGSEA. The germline V and J ends were trimmed by 7 bases and 8 bases, with 17 bases remaining between them. The CDR3 sequence is 12 residues long. The CDR3 DNA follows: TGCAGCGCACATTCCCCATATGGCGGCTACACCTTC. Its protein is CSAHSPYGGYTF.

The chain is built from TRBV9 and TRBJ1-2; D not resolved. The CDR3 covers 12 residues. Trimming stripped 4 bases from V and 2 bases from J, with 6 bases between. Germline assignment: CDR1 SGDLS and CDR2 YYNGEE. In DNA form, the CDR3 reads TGTGCCAGCAGCCAAGGGAACTATGGCTACACCTTC. It specifies CASSQGNYGYTF. The full variable domain, with the rest looked up from reference TRBV9 and TRBJ1-2, is DSGVTQTPKHLITATGQRVTLRCSPRSGDLSVYWYQQSLDQGLQFLIQYYNGEERAKGNILERFSAQQFPDLHSELNLSSLELGDSALYFCASSQGNYGYTFGSGTRLTVV.

For this clone: Other DNA sequences in the sample encode the same CDR3. This chain uses TRBV6-4 with TRBJ2-2; D is undetermined. This CDR3 contains 13 residues. V lost 0 bases, J lost 6 bases, and 5 bases lay in between. Germline values: CDR1 MRHNA, CDR2 SNTAGT. CDR3 protein: CASSDSGAGELFF. The CDR3 DNA follows: TGTGCCAGCAGTGACTCTGGGGCCGGGGAGCTGTTTTTT.

This chain connects TRBV7-9 to TRBJ2-7; the match to TRBD1 covers 7 bases. This CDR3 is 17 amino acids long. Germline assignment: CDR1 SEHNR and CDR2 FQNEAQ (reference sequence). J was trimmed by 2 bases and V by 3 bases; bases with no gene match: 13. CDR3 loop: CASSFGHRQGETYEQYF. CDR3 nucleotide sequence: TGTGCCAGCAGCTTCGGACACCGACAGGGAGAAACCTACGAGCAGTACTTC.

The chain joins TRBV28 to TRBJ2-5; either TRBD1 or TRBD2 may fit D (5 bases each). The germline V gene has CDR1 MDHEN and CDR2 SYDVKM. The CDR3 length is 13 residues. V was shortened by 3 bases and J by 5 bases, with 10 bases between the two germline ends. The CDR3 loop is CASSLRGFETQYF. The CDR3 bases are TGTGCCAGCAGTTTGAGGGGATTTGAGACCCAGTACTTC.

The rearrangement joins TRBV6-9 to TRBJ2-7; 9 bases match TRBD2. Trimming took 2 bases from V and 3 from J; bases not matched to a gene: 2. CDR3 size: 14 residues. The germline V gene has CDR1 MNHGY and CDR2 SVAAGI. The CDR3 loop is CASSYVAGDYEQYF. DNA of the CDR3: TGTGCCAGCAGTTATGTAGCGGGAGACTACGAGCAGTACTTC.

The CDR3 is CASSLDSGRRNEQFF. DNA for the CDR3: TGTGCCAGCAGCTTGGATAGCGGGAGAAGGAATGAGCAGTTCTTC. V gene TRBV7-6 combines with J gene TRBJ2-1; 9 positions match TRBD2. Germline loops: CDR1 SGHVS, CDR2 FNYEAQ. The junction had 7 bases not matched to a gene; V was cut back by 3 bases and J by 7 bases. There are 15 residues in the CDR3.

This clone has just one count. The chain carries TRBV9 and TRBJ2-7; 7 nucleotides align to TRBD2. Germline CDR1 and CDR2: SGDLS and YYNGEE. This CDR3 spans 15 amino acids. V lost 0 bases to trimming and J lost 4 bases; unmatched junction nucleotides: 7. This chain's CDR3 is CASSVGGGIGYEQYF. CDR3 DNA sequence: TGTGCCAGCAGCGTAGGGGGAGGGATCGGATACGAGCAGTACTTC.